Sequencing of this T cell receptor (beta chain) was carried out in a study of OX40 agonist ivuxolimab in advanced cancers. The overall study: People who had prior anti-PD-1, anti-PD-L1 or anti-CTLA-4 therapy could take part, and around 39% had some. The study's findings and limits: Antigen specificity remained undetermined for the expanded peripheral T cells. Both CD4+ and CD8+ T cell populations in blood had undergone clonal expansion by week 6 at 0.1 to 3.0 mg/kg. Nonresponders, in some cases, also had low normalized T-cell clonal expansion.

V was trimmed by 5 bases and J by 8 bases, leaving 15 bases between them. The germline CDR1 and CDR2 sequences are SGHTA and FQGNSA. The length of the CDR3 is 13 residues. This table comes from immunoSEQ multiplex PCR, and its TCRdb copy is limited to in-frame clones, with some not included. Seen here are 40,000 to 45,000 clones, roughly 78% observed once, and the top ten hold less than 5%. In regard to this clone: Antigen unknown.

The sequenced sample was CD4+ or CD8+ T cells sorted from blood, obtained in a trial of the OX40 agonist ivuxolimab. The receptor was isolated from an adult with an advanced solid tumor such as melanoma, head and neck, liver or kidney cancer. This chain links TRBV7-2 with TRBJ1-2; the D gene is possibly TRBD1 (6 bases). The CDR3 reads CASSPSDRRGYTF. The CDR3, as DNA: TGTGCCAGCAGCCCGTCCGACAGGAGGGGCTACACCTTC.